The sequence of this TCR beta chain was determined in a study of blood T cell repertoires in COVID-19. Overall study context: Italy, Spain and the United States were the sources of the convalescent and acute COVID-19 samples.

TCRdb keeps only in-frame clones here, not all; method: immunoSEQ multiplex PCR. The sample has a few hundred thousand clones, around 84% seen once. This clone was observed a few times. CDR3 length: 14 residues. Germline V CDR1 and CDR2: MNHEY, SVGAGI. V was cut by 6 bases and J by 5 bases, with 16 bases left in between. The source material was peripheral blood. This receptor was taken from a woman aged 55-69 years who had recovered from COVID-19. This rearrangement joins TRBV6-5 to TRBJ2-5; tentative D call: TRBD2 (6 bases). The CDR3 region has the DNA TGTGCCAGCAGCCCGACTAGTTTAATCGAGACCCAGTACTTC. As protein: CASSPTSLIETQYF.